This is a list of T cell receptor beta chains from one sample in a study of T cell responses to AZD1222 COVID-19 vaccine. The table came from immunoSEQ multiplex PCR; TCRdb's copy has only in-frame clones and leaves some out. The sample records 95,000 to 130,000 clones, roughly 87% being singletons. This sample comprised peripheral blood, obtained on day 0 of AZD1222 vaccination. These receptors all stem from an adult in good health. The CDR3 runs from the conserved cysteine through the conserved F or W. Each record gives: CDR3 length, J gene, clone size, D gene, V gene, CDR3 protein, CDR3 DNA. A D gene is named only where the DNA matches it firmly. A clone size is listed for some rows: how often the clone was seen (once, few, many), or a class if it is expanded.

CDR3 length: 15
J gene: TRBJ2-4
clone size: -
D gene: -
V gene: TRBV6-5
CDR3 protein: CASSLGSSGKNIQYF
CDR3 DNA: TGTGCCAGCTCCCTGGGGAGTTCGGGCAAAAACATTCAGTACTTC

CDR3 length: 16
J gene: TRBJ1-2
clone size: -
D gene: TRBD1
V gene: TRBV28
CDR3 protein: CASSDGNRGTNYGYTF
CDR3 DNA: TGTGCCAGCAGCGACGGAAACAGGGGGACAAACTATGGCTACACCTTC

CDR3 length: 20
J gene: TRBJ2-3
clone size: -
D gene: TRBD2
V gene: TRBV4-1
CDR3 protein: CASSRYSGSGGSQGTDTQYF
CDR3 DNA: TGCGCCAGCAGCCGCTATTCGGGGAGCGGGGGGTCCCAAGGCACAGATACGCAGTATTTT

CDR3 length: 13
J gene: TRBJ2-7
clone size: -
D gene: -
V gene: TRBV29-1
CDR3 protein: CSAAGGESYEQYF
CDR3 DNA: TGCAGCGCGGCCGGGGGTGAGTCCTACGAGCAGTACTTC

CDR3 length: 13
J gene: TRBJ1-5
clone size: -
D gene: -
V gene: TRBV19
CDR3 protein: CASTPGASQPQHF
CDR3 DNA: TGTGCCAGTACACCGGGGGCAAGTCAGCCCCAGCATTTT

CDR3 length: 14
J gene: TRBJ2-3
clone size: -
D gene: -
V gene: TRBV7-2
CDR3 protein: CASRRTTSTDTQYF
CDR3 DNA: TGTGCCAGCAGGAGGACGACTAGCACAGATACGCAGTATTTT

CDR3 length: 11
J gene: TRBJ1-1
clone size: -
D gene: -
V gene: TRBV27
CDR3 protein: CASSTGTEAFF
CDR3 DNA: TGTGCCAGCAGCACCGGGACTGAAGCTTTCTTT

CDR3 length: 15
J gene: TRBJ2-1
clone size: -
D gene: TRBD2
V gene: TRBV5-1
CDR3 protein: CASSLATSGGSEQFF
CDR3 DNA: TGCGCCAGCAGCTTGGCAACTAGCGGGGGTTCCGAGCAGTTCTTC

CDR3 length: 13
J gene: TRBJ2-3
clone size: -
D gene: TRBD1
V gene: TRBV7-9
CDR3 protein: CASSGQGPDTQYF
CDR3 DNA: TGTGCCAGCAGCGGACAGGGCCCAGATACGCAGTATTTT

CDR3 length: 19
J gene: TRBJ2-7
clone size: -
D gene: -
V gene: TRBV5-8
CDR3 protein: CASSPPLTTHPFSSYEQYF
CDR3 DNA: TGTGCCAGCAGCCCGCCTCTGACAACCCACCCCTTTAGCTCCTACGAGCAGTACTTC

CDR3 length: 15
J gene: TRBJ2-3
clone size: -
D gene: -
V gene: TRBV29-1
CDR3 protein: CSVEERGRPPDTQYF
CDR3 DNA: TGCAGCGTTGAAGAACGGGGCCGTCCCCCAGATACGCAGTATTTT

CDR3 length: 15
J gene: TRBJ1-1
clone size: once
D gene: -
V gene: TRBV7-3
CDR3 protein: CASSLNSVGTTEAFF
CDR3 DNA: TGTGCCAGCAGCTTAAATTCCGTCGGGACCACTGAAGCTTTCTTT

CDR3 length: 13
J gene: TRBJ1-2
clone size: -
D gene: -
V gene: TRBV27
CDR3 protein: CASTDRFNYGYTF
CDR3 DNA: TGTGCCAGCACTGACAGGTTTAACTATGGCTACACCTTC

CDR3 length: 15
J gene: TRBJ2-5
clone size: -
D gene: -
V gene: TRBV5-6
CDR3 protein: CASSLWAGRTETQYF
CDR3 DNA: TGTGCCAGCAGCTTGTGGGCAGGGAGGACGGAGACCCAGTACTTC

CDR3 length: 17
J gene: TRBJ2-2
clone size: few
D gene: -
V gene: TRBV27
CDR3 protein: CASSLGGSDISPGELFF
CDR3 DNA: TGTGCCAGCAGTTTAGGAGGGAGTGATATCTCGCCCGGGGAGCTGTTTTTT

CDR3 length: 15
J gene: TRBJ1-2
clone size: -
D gene: -
V gene: TRBV28
CDR3 protein: CASSPQDGAGSGYTF
CDR3 DNA: TGTGCCAGCAGTCCCCAAGATGGGGCGGGAAGTGGCTACACCTTC

CDR3 length: 16
J gene: TRBJ1-6
clone size: once
D gene: -
V gene: TRBV30
CDR3 protein: CAWDQASDYYNSPLHF
CDR3 DNA: TGTGCCTGGGACCAGGCAAGCGATTATTATAATTCACCCCTCCACTTT

CDR3 length: 16
J gene: TRBJ1-1
clone size: -
D gene: -
V gene: TRBV28
CDR3 protein: CASIQSGGYPDTEAFF
CDR3 DNA: TGTGCCAGCATTCAATCTGGGGGTTACCCGGACACTGAAGCTTTCTTT

CDR3 length: 15
J gene: TRBJ1-4
clone size: -
D gene: TRBD1
V gene: TRBV28
CDR3 protein: CASSSDRGRWEKLFF
CDR3 DNA: TGTGCCAGCAGTTCCGACAGGGGGAGGTGGGAAAAACTGTTTTTT

CDR3 length: 12
J gene: TRBJ2-3
clone size: -
D gene: -
V gene: TRBV10-3
CDR3 protein: CAISEEVDTQYF
CDR3 DNA: TGTGCCATCAGTGAGGAAGTAGATACGCAGTATTTT

CDR3 length: 12
J gene: TRBJ2-2
clone size: -
D gene: -
V gene: TRBV5-6
CDR3 protein: CASSLPPGELFF
CDR3 DNA: TGTGCCAGCAGCTTGCCTCCCGGGGAGCTGTTTTTT

CDR3 length: 17
J gene: TRBJ1-6
clone size: -
D gene: -
V gene: TRBV11-2
CDR3 protein: CASSLSDRSSYNSPLHF
CDR3 DNA: TGTGCCAGCAGCTTAAGCGACAGAAGCTCCTATAATTCACCCCTCCACTTT

CDR3 length: 16
J gene: TRBJ1-5
clone size: -
D gene: -
V gene: TRBV27
CDR3 protein: CASSYVGGAGDQPQHF
CDR3 DNA: TGTGCCAGCAGCTACGTGGGGGGGGCAGGAGATCAGCCCCAGCATTTT

CDR3 length: 15
J gene: TRBJ1-2
clone size: -
D gene: -
V gene: TRBV19
CDR3 protein: CASSNGRFPNYGYTF
CDR3 DNA: TGTGCCAGTAGTAACGGGCGGTTCCCGAACTATGGCTACACCTTC

CDR3 length: 16
J gene: TRBJ1-3
clone size: -
D gene: -
V gene: TRBV30
CDR3 protein: CAWSVRGRGWGNTIYF
CDR3 DNA: TGTGCCTGGAGTGTACGTGGCAGGGGATGGGGAAACACCATATATTTT

CDR3 length: 14
J gene: TRBJ2-1
clone size: few
D gene: -
V gene: TRBV19
CDR3 protein: CASSFGGVNNEQFF
CDR3 DNA: TGTGCCAGTAGTTTTGGCGGGGTTAACAATGAGCAGTTCTTC

CDR3 length: 14
J gene: TRBJ1-1
clone size: -
D gene: -
V gene: TRBV28
CDR3 protein: CASSFRQMNTEAFF
CDR3 DNA: TGTGCCAGCAGTTTCCGCCAGATGAACACTGAAGCTTTCTTT

CDR3 length: 12
J gene: TRBJ1-5
clone size: -
D gene: -
V gene: TRBV12-3/TRBV12-4
CDR3 protein: CASSWLNQPQHF
CDR3 DNA: TGTGCCAGCAGTTGGTTGAATCAGCCCCAGCATTTT

CDR3 length: 14
J gene: TRBJ2-7
clone size: -
D gene: -
V gene: TRBV5-1
CDR3 protein: CASSPAVVSYEQYF
CDR3 DNA: TGCGCCAGCAGCCCGGCCGTGGTTAGTTACGAGCAGTACTTC

CDR3 length: 13
J gene: TRBJ2-7
clone size: -
D gene: TRBD1
V gene: TRBV6-5
CDR3 protein: CASTGTETYEQYF
CDR3 DNA: TGTGCCAGCACCGGGACAGAGACCTACGAGCAGTACTTC

CDR3 length: 15
J gene: TRBJ1-2
clone size: -
D gene: -
V gene: TRBV9
CDR3 protein: CASSVDSGPNYGYTF
CDR3 DNA: TGTGCCAGCAGCGTAGATAGCGGGCCGAACTATGGCTACACCTTC